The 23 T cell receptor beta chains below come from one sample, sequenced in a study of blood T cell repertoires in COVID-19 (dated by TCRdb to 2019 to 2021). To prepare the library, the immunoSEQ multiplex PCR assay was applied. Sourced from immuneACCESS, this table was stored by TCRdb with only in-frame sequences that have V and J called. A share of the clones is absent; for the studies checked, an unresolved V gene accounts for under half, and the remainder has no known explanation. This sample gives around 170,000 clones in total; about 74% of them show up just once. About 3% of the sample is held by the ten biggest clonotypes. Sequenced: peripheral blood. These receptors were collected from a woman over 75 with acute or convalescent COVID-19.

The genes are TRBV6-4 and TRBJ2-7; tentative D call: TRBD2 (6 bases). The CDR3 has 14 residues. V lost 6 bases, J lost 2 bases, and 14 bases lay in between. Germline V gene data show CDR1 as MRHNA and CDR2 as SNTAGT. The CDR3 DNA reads TGTGCCAGCAGGACCCGGGAGCGTACCTACGAGCAGTACTTC. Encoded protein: CASRTRERTYEQYF.

The CDR3 DNA reads as TGCGCCAGCAGCTCCTCAGTGGGCATTAATGAAAAACTGTTTTTT. Translated: CASSSSVGINEKLFF. The rearrangement uses TRBV5-1 and TRBJ1-4; no definite D call. The germline gives CDR1 SGHRS, CDR2 YFSETQ. V was trimmed by 3 bases and J by 4 bases, leaving 13 bases between them. The CDR3 length is 15 residues.

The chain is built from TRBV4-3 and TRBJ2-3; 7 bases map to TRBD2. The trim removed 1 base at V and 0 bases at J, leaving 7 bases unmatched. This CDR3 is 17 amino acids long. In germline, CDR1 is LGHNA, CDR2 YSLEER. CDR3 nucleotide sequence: TGCGCCAGCAGCCAAGCTTCTGGCGGGGGTAGCACAGATACGCAGTATTTT. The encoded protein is CASSQASGGGSTDTQYF.

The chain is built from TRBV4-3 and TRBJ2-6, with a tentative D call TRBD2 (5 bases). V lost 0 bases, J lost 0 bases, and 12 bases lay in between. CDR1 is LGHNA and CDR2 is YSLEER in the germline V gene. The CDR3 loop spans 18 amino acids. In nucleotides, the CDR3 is TGCGCCAGCAGCCAAGACGAGGGTACTTTCTCTGGGGCCAACGTCCTGACTTTC. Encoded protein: CASSQDEGTFSGANVLTF.

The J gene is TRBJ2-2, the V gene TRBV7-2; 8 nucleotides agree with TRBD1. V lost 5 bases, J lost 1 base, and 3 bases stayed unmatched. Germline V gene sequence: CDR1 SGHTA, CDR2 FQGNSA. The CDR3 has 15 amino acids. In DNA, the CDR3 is TGTGCCAGCAGCCCGGGGACAGGGAACACCGGGGAGCTGTTTTTT. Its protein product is CASSPGTGNTGELFF.

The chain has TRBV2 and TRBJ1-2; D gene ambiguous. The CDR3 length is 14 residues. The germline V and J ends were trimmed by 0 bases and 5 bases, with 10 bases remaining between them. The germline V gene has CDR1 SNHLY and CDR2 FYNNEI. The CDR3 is CASSEASPSYGYTF. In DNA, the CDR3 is TGTGCCAGCAGTGAAGCTAGTCCGTCTTATGGCTACACCTTC.

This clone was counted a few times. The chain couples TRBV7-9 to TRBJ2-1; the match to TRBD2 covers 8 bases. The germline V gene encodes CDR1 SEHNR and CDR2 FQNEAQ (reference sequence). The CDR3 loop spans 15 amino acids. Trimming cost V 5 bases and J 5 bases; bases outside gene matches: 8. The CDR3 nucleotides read TGTGCCAGCAGCCGACGAACTAGCGGAGACAATGAGCAGTTCTTC. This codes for CASSRRTSGDNEQFF.

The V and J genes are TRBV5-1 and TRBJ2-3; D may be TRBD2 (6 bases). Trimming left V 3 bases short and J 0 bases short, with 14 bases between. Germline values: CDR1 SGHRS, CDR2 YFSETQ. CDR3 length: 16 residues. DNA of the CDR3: TGCGCCAGCAGCTACTCGGGACTCGTGAGCACAGATACGCAGTATTTT. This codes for CASSYSGLVSTDTQYF.

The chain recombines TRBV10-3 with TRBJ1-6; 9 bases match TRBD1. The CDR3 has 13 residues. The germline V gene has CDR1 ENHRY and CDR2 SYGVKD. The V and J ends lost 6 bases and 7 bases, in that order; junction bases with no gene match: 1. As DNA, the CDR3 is TGTGCCATCAGCGGACAGGGGAATTCACCCCTCCACTTT. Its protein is CAISGQGNSPLHF.

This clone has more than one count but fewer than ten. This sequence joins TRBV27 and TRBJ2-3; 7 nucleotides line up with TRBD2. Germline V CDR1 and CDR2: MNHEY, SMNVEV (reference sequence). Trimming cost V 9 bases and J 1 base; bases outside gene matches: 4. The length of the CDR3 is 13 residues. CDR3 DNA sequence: TGTGCCAGTTCTCTAGCGGGCACAGATACGCAGTATTTT. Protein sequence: CASSLAGTDTQYF.

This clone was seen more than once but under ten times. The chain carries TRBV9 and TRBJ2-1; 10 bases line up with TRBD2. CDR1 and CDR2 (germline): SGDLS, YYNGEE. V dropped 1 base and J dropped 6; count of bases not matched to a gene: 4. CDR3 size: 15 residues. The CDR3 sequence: CASSVLAGEANEQFF. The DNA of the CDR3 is TGTGCCAGCAGCGTACTAGCGGGAGAAGCCAATGAGCAGTTCTTC.

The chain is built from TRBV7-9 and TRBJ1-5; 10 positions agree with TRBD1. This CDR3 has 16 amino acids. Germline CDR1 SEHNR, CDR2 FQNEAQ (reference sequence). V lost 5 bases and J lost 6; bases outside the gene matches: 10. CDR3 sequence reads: CASSPSGTGERQPQHF. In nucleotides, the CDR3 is TGTGCCAGCAGCCCCAGTGGGACAGGGGAACGTCAGCCCCAGCATTTT.

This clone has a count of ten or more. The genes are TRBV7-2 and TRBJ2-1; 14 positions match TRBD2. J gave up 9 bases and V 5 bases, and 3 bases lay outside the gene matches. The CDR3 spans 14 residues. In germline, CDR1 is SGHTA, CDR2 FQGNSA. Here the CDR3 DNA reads TGTGCCAGCAGCCAGGGACTAGCGGGAGTTGAGCAGTTCTTC. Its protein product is CASSQGLAGVEQFF.

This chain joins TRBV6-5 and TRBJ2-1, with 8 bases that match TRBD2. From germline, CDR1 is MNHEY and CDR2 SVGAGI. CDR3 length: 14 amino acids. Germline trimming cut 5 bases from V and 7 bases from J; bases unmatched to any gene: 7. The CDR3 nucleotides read TGTGCCAGCAGTCCGCGGACTAGCTTAAATGAGCAGTTCTTC. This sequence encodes CASSPRTSLNEQFF.

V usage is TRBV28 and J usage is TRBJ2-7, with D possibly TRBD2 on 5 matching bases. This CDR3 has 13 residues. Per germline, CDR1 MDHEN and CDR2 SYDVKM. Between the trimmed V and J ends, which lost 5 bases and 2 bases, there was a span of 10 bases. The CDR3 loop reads CASSTGIPYEQYF. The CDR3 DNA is TGTGCCAGCAGTACCGGGATACCCTACGAGCAGTACTTC.

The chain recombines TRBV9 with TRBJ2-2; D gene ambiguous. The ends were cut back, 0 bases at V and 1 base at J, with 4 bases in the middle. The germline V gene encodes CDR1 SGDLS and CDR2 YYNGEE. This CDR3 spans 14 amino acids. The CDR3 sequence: CASSVGQNTGELFF. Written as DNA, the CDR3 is TGTGCCAGCAGCGTAGGACAGAACACCGGGGAGCTGTTTTTT.

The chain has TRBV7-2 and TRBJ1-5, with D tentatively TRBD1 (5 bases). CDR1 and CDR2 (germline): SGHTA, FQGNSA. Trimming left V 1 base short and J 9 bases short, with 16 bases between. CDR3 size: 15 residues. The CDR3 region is CASSLEINWRGPQHF. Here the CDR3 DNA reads TGTGCCAGCAGCTTAGAGATTAACTGGAGGGGGCCCCAGCATTTT.

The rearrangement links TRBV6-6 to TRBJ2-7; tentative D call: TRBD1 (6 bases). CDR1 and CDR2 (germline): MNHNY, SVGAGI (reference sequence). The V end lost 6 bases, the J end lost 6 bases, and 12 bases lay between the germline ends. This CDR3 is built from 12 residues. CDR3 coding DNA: TGTGCCAGCAGCCGCGGACAGACCGAGCAGTACTTC. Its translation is CASSRGQTEQYF.

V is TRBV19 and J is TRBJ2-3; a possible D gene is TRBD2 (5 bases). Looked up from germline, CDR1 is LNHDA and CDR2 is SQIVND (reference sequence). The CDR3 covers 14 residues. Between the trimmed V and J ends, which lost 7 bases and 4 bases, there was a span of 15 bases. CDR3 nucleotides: TGTGCCAGTAAATCGGGGATAGGAGCAGATACGCAGTATTTT. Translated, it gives CASKSGIGADTQYF.

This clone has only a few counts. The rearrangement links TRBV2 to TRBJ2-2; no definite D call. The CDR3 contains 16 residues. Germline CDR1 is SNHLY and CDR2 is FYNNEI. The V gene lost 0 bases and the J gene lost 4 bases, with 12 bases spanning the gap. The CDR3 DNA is TGTGCCAGCAGTGAAGCGGATATTAGAGGCACCGGGGAGCTGTTTTTT. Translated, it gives CASSEADIRGTGELFF.

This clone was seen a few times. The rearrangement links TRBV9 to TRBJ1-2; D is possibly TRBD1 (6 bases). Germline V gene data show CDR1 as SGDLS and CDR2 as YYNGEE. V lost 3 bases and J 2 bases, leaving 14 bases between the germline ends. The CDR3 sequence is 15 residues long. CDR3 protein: CASSAPGAQNYGYTF. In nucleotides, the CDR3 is TGTGCCAGCAGCGCCCCAGGGGCCCAAAACTATGGCTACACCTTC.

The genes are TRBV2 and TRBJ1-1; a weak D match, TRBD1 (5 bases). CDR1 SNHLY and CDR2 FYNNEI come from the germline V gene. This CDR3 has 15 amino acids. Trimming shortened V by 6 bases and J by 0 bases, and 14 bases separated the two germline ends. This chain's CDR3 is CASRSQGGMNTEAFF. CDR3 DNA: TGTGCCAGCAGATCGCAGGGAGGGATGAACACTGAAGCTTTCTTT.

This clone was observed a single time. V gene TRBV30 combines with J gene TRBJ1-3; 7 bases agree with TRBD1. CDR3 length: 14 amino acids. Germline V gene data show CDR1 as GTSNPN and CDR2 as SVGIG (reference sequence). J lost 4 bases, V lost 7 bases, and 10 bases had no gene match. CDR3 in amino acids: CASGGGALGNTIYF. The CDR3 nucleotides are TGTGCCTCTGGAGGGGGCGCGTTAGGAAACACCATATATTTT.